The 22 T cell receptor beta chains below all came from one sample that was sequenced in a study of brain metastases from non-small cell lung cancer. The repertoire was sequenced with immunoSEQ multiplex PCR; TCRdb's copy has only in-frame clones and lacks some. The repertoire holds 1,200 to 1,500 clones, roughly four fifths seen once, with around 20% in the top ten. Source material: tumor-adjacent normal tissue. Source of these receptors: a donor at least 40 years old with non-small cell lung cancer.

This clone was seen once. The chain joins TRBV27 to TRBJ2-1, with 13 nucleotides matching TRBD2. This CDR3 contains 15 residues. Germline V gene sequence: CDR1 MNHEY, CDR2 SMNVEV (reference sequence). Trimming removed 4 bases from V and 7 bases from J; junction bases left unmatched: 4. As DNA, the CDR3 is TGTGCCAGCAGTTCCGGACTAGCGGGAGTGAATGAGCAGTTCTTC. Residues: CASSSGLAGVNEQFF.

In DNA form, the CDR3 reads TGTGCCAGCAGCTGGTATTGGCTAGCGACAGATACGCAGTATTTT. Its translation is CASSWYWLATDTQYF. This chain connects TRBV11-2 to TRBJ2-3, with D perhaps TRBD2 (6 bases). CDR3 length: 15 amino acids. The V gene's germline CDR1 is SGHAT and CDR2 FQNNGV. V was shortened by 4 bases and J by 3 bases, with 14 bases between the two germline ends.

This CDR3 is CASSLSGGHAKNIQYF. Written as DNA, the CDR3 is TGTGCCAGCAGTCTCTCTGGAGGGCACGCCAAAAACATTCAGTACTTC. This sequence joins TRBV27 and TRBJ2-4; D perhaps matches TRBD2 (6 bases). Germline V gene sequence: CDR1 MNHEY, CDR2 SMNVEV (reference sequence). This CDR3 is built from 16 residues. Trimming removed 5 bases at V and 1 base at J, with 15 bases between.

This rearrangement joins TRBV7-2 to TRBJ2-1; 10 positions match TRBD2. The CDR3 spans 14 residues. With V trimmed by 6 bases and J by 5 bases, 4 bases remained unmatched. Germline V gene lookup returns CDR1 SGHTA and CDR2 FQGNSA. CDR3 region: CASSSSGRNNEQFF. As DNA, the CDR3 is TGTGCCAGCAGTTCTAGCGGGAGAAACAATGAGCAGTTCTTC. Complete variable domain (other parts from reference TRBV7-2 and TRBJ2-1): GAGVSQSPSNKVTEKGKDVELRCDPISGHTALYWYRQSLGQGLEFLIYFQGNSAPDKSGLPSDRFSAERTGGSVSTLTIQRTQQEDSAVYLCASSSSGRNNEQFFGPGTRLTVL.

This clone was observed a single time. A junction end diverges from the germline sequence, so it may reflect a read error. V gene TRBV24-1 combines with J gene TRBJ2-3; possible D gene TRBD1, 6 bases. CDR1 and CDR2 from the germline V gene are KGHDR and SFDVKD. The CDR3 totals 16 residues. CDR3 DNA: TGTGCCATCAGTGATAACCACAGGGTCGGCGAGAATACGCAGTATTTT. Its protein product is CAISDNHRVGENTQYF.

This clone was observed a single time. The rearrangement uses TRBV5-6 and TRBJ2-7, with 9 bases identical to TRBD2. The CDR3 has 15 amino acids. V dropped 2 bases and J dropped 0; count of bases not matched to a gene: 3. Germline lookup yields CDR1 SGHDT and CDR2 YYEEEE. The CDR3 region is CASSFPTSGSYEQYF. The CDR3 bases are TGTGCCAGCAGCTTCCCGACTAGCGGCTCCTACGAGCAGTACTTC. The variable domain in full, with the rest retrieved from reference TRBV5-6 and TRBJ2-7, is DAGVTQSPTHLIKTRGQQVTLRCSPKSGHDTVSWYQQALGQGPQFIFQYYEEEERQRGNFPDRFSGHQFPNYSSELNVNALLLGDSALYLCASSFPTSGSYEQYFGPGTRLTVT.

This sequence joins TRBV6-2 or TRBV6-3 and TRBJ1-5, with TRBD1 matching 9 bases. The CDR3 extends over 14 amino acids. V shed 5 bases, J shed 6 bases, and the junction held 5 bases outside the gene matches. Germline V lookup: CDR1 MNHEY, CDR2 SVGEGT. CDR3 protein: CASSNRDRAQPQHF. DNA for the CDR3: TGTGCCAGCAGTAACCGGGACAGGGCTCAGCCCCAGCATTTT.

The chain links TRBV7-9 to TRBJ2-5; 11 bases line up with TRBD1. CDR3 length: 16 residues. V shed 0 bases, J shed 9 bases, and the junction held 9 bases outside the gene matches. Germline loops: CDR1 SEHNR, CDR2 FQNEAQ (reference sequence). CDR3 region: CASSLASGQGARAQYF. CDR3 DNA sequence: TGTGCCAGCAGCTTAGCGTCAGGACAGGGGGCGCGGGCCCAGTACTTC. Supplemented by reference TRBV7-9 and TRBJ2-5, the full variable domain reads DTGVSQNPRHKITKRGQNVTFRCDPISEHNRLYWYRQTLGQGPEFLTYFQNEAQLEKSRLLSDRFSAERPKGSFSTLEIQRTEQGDSAMYLCASSLASGQGARAQYFGPGTRLLVL.

V is TRBV20-1 and J is TRBJ1-4, with 7 bases identical to TRBD1. Germline values: CDR1 DFQATT, CDR2 SNEGSKA (reference sequence). V trimming: 3 bases; J trimming: 0 bases; junction bases outside the gene matches: 22. The CDR3 consists of 21 residues. CDR3 protein: CSASYRPGQRFLPATNEKLFF. CDR3 bases: TGCAGTGCTAGTTATAGGCCGGGACAGCGATTCCTTCCTGCAACTAATGAAAAACTGTTTTTT.

The rearrangement uses TRBV6-5 and TRBJ2-5, with 7 nucleotides matching TRBD1. Germline assignment: CDR1 MNHEY and CDR2 SVGAGI. The CDR3 is made up of 13 amino acids. Losses at the gene ends were 4 bases for V and 4 bases for J; bases not matched to a gene: 3. CDR3 sequence: CASSFAGGETQYF. CDR3 nucleotide sequence: TGTGCCAGCAGTTTTGCAGGGGGAGAGACCCAGTACTTC.

The chain is built from TRBV7-6 and TRBJ1-2; maybe TRBD1 (5 bases). The CDR3 has 16 residues. Trimming left V 0 bases short and J 4 bases short, with 15 bases between. Germline CDR1 SGHVS, CDR2 FNYEAQ. This chain's CDR3 is CASSLAGGSGIYGYTF. The CDR3 DNA reads as TGTGCCAGCAGCTTAGCGGGGGGAAGCGGTATCTATGGCTACACCTTC.

The gene calls are TRBV3-1 (or the pseudogene TRBV3-2) and TRBJ2-7, with 7 bases lining up with TRBD1. The germline V gene encodes CDR1 LGHDT and CDR2 YNNKEL (reference sequence). The V gene end was trimmed by 4 bases and the J gene end by 3 bases; junction bases not matched to a gene: 9. The CDR3 contains 15 residues. The CDR3 DNA reads as TGTGCCAGCAGCCCAGGACAGGTTCCGGGCTACGAGCAGTACTTC. Its translation: CASSPGQVPGYEQYF.

This clone is a singleton in its sample. This sample also contains other DNA sequences that code for the same CDR3. V usage is TRBV4-1 and J usage is TRBJ2-7, with D uncertain. Germline CDR1 MGHRA, CDR2 YSYEKL. Between the trimmed V and J ends, which lost 0 bases and 0 bases, there was a span of 12 bases. The CDR3 has 16 amino acids. The CDR3 nucleotides are TGCGCCAGCAGCCAAGAAACTCCTGGCAGCTCCTACGAGCAGTACTTC. The encoded protein is CASSQETPGSSYEQYF.

The chain couples TRBV10-3 to TRBJ2-2; D is tentatively TRBD1 or TRBD2 (5 bases each). Trimming took off 6 bases at V and 2 bases at J, with 13 bases between the two ends. This CDR3 has 15 residues. CDR1 and CDR2 (germline): ENHRY, SYGVKD. CDR3 loop: CAIRTGADNTGELFF. CDR3 bases: TGTGCCATCAGGACCGGGGCCGACAACACCGGGGAGCTGTTTTTT.

This chain uses TRBV6-5 with TRBJ2-3, with TRBD2 identical over 8 bases. Germline CDR1 MNHEY, CDR2 SVGAGI. This CDR3 has 14 amino acids. Trimming cost V 7 bases and J 5 bases; bases outside gene matches: 8. CDR3: CASKSGLGGDTQYF. CDR3 in DNA: TGTGCCAGCAAATCGGGACTAGGCGGAGATACGCAGTATTTT.

On this clone itself: Compared with germline, one end of the junction differs, possibly owing to a read error. The sample carries other DNA sequences with the same CDR3. The chain couples TRBV24-1 to TRBJ1-2; TRBD1 might be the D (5 bases). CDR1 is KGHDR and CDR2 is SFDVKD in the germline V gene. This CDR3 region has 14 residues. DNA for the CDR3: TGTGCCACTAGTGATTTAGGGGTTAATTATGGCTACACCTTC. Protein sequence: CATSDLGVNYGYTF.

This chain connects TRBV28 to TRBJ2-2; unclear D gene. V shed 2 bases and J shed 1 base, with 5 bases lying between them. The CDR3 extends over 14 amino acids. Germline CDR1 and CDR2: MDHEN and SYDVKM. In nucleotides, the CDR3 is TGTGCCAGCAGTTTAACCGGGAACACCGGGGAGCTGTTTTTT. It yields the protein CASSLTGNTGELFF.

Regarding this clone: At one end the junction does not follow the germline gene, possibly because of a read error. This chain connects TRBV7-9 to TRBJ2-2, with 9 bases identical to TRBD2. The CDR3 covers 19 residues. Germline lookup yields CDR1 SEHNR and CDR2 FQNEAQ (reference sequence). The CDR3 reads CASSLVALAGIANTGELFF. CDR3 nucleotides: TGTGCCAGCAGCTTAGTGGCGCTAGCGGGGATAGCGAACACCGGGGAGTTGTTTTTT.

Written as DNA, the CDR3 is TGTGCCAGCAGCTTACTGGTTCCCCAAAGAAAAAACATTCAGTACTTC. Residues: CASSLLVPQRKNIQYF. The chain recombines TRBV3-1 (or the pseudogene TRBV3-2) with TRBJ2-4; no clear D gene. The CDR3 contains 16 residues. The V end lost 5 bases, the J end lost 4 bases, and 18 bases lay between the germline ends. In germline, CDR1 is LGHDT, CDR2 YNNKEL (reference sequence).

The genes are TRBV4-2 and TRBJ2-7; the match to TRBD2 covers 14 bases. The CDR3 runs to 16 residues. V gave up 4 bases and J gave up 3 bases; unmatched junction bases: 5. Looked up from germline, CDR1 is LGHNA and CDR2 is YNFKEQ. CDR3 DNA sequence: TGTGCCAGCAGCCCAGATGGGACTAGCGGGAGCTACGAGCAGTACTTC. Protein: CASSPDGTSGSYEQYF.

This clone was counted a few times. The CDR3 loop is CASSTEFRVSTEAFF. Here the CDR3 DNA reads TGTGCCAGCAGTACCGAATTCAGGGTGAGCACTGAAGCTTTCTTT. This sequence joins TRBV6-5 and TRBJ1-1, with D maybe TRBD1 (5 bases). Trimming left V 5 bases short and J 4 bases short, with 17 bases between. This CDR3 spans 15 amino acids. Germline loops: CDR1 MNHEY, CDR2 SVGAGI.

This chain joins TRBV10-3 and TRBJ1-1; D possibly corresponds to TRBD1 (5 bases). V lost 10 bases and J lost 0, with 15 bases in between. The CDR3 extends over 14 amino acids. Germline V gene sequence: CDR1 ENHRY, CDR2 SYGVKD. The CDR3 DNA follows: TGTGCCACCGCCCCAGGGCGGCTGAACACTGAAGCTTTCTTT. Its translation is CATAPGRLNTEAFF.